These T cell receptor beta chains were read from a single sample in a study of blood T cell repertoires in COVID-19. TCRdb's copy holds only in-frame clones and misses some; the assay was immunoSEQ multiplex PCR. The profile shows 200,000 to 250,000 clones, around four fifths of them singletons. The sequenced material came from peripheral blood. The receptors derive from a young man with active or convalescent COVID-19. Both conserved end residues are part of each CDR3. D genes are given only for firm matches. Not every row has a clone size; where given, it reads once, few, many or a size class.

>TRBJ2-5|-|-|TRBV2
TGTGCCAGCAGTGTGGGGGGGCGAGCGAAGACCCAGTACTTC
CASSVGGRAKTQYF
>TRBJ1-4|TRBD1|-|TRBV28
TGTGCCAGCAGTGGTGACAGGGTACGTGAAAAACTGTTTTTT
CASSGDRVREKLFF
>TRBJ2-2|TRBD1|once|TRBV25-1
TGTGCCAGCAGTGCTGCGGGTAGGAGACAGGGGACCGGGGAGCTGTTTTTT
CASSAAGRRQGTGELFF
>TRBJ1-1|-|-|TRBV6-6
TGTGCCAGCAGTTCCGTACAGTGGAACACTGAAGCTTTCTTT
CASSSVQWNTEAFF
>TRBJ2-7|-|-|TRBV2
TGTGCCAGCAGTGAATCGCCCCCGGACGAGCAGTACTTC
CASSESPPDEQYF
>TRBJ1-4|TRBD1|-|TRBV19
TGTGCCAGTAGGGGACAGGGATCAACTAATGAAAAACTGTTTTTT
CASRGQGSTNEKLFF
>TRBJ1-2|TRBD1|-|TRBV10-3
TGTGCCATCAGTGAGCCGGGACAGACTACCTATGGCTACACCTTC
CAISEPGQTTYGYTF
>TRBJ2-2|-|once|TRBV18
TGTGCCAGCTCACCGGGGGGTGTCACCGGGGAGCTGTTTTTT
CASSPGGVTGELFF
>TRBJ1-5|TRBD1|-|TRBV30
TGTGCCTGGAGGCTAGCCGGGACAGGGAATCAGCCCCAGCATTTT
CAWRLAGTGNQPQHF
>TRBJ1-1|TRBD1|-|TRBV7-8
TGTGCCAGCAGCCGCAATAACAGGGGAATGAACACTGAAGCTTTCTTT
CASSRNNRGMNTEAFF
>TRBJ2-1|-|-|TRBV7-3
TGTGCCAGCAGCTTATCATCTAGCTACAATGAGCAGTTCTTC
CASSLSSSYNEQFF
>TRBJ2-3|-|-|TRBV6-1
TGTGCCAGCAGTGTAGCGCGTACGCAGTATTTT
CASSVARTQYF
>TRBJ1-1|TRBD1|-|TRBV10-3
TGTGCCATCAGTACCGACAGGGTGAACACTGAAGCTTTCTTT
CAISTDRVNTEAFF
>TRBJ2-1|TRBD2|-|TRBV2
TGTGCCAGCAGCCCAGCCGACTTAGCGGGGGGCGGCAATGAGCAGTTCTTC
CASSPADLAGGGNEQFF
>TRBJ1-1|TRBD1|-|TRBV27
TGTGCCAGCAGTTTTAGGGGGCAAAACACTGAAGCTTTCTTT
CASSFRGQNTEAFF
>TRBJ2-2|TRBD1|-|TRBV10-1
TGCGCCAGCAGCGATCCGGGGACAGGGAACACCGGGGAGCTGTTTTTT
CASSDPGTGNTGELFF
>TRBJ1-1|-|-|TRBV5-1
TGCGCCAGCAGCCTGACCGGGGACACTGAAGCTTTCTTT
CASSLTGDTEAFF
>TRBJ1-5|TRBD1|-|TRBV28
TGTGCCAGCAGGACCGACAGGGAAGGGGGATTGCAGCCCCAGCATTTT
CASRTDREGGLQPQHF
>TRBJ1-2|-|-|TRBV6-5
TGTGCCACCAATAGGGGGTTAGGCTATGGCTACACCTTC
CATNRGLGYGYTF
>TRBJ2-2|TRBD1|-|TRBV6-1
TGTGCCAGCAGTGAGAGGGGACAGGGGGCCGGGGAGCTGTTTTTT
CASSERGQGAGELFF
>TRBJ1-5|-|few|TRBV30
TGTGCCTGGAGTCCACCCGGGAGGCTGAATCAGCCCCAGCATTTT
CAWSPPGRLNQPQHF
>TRBJ1-2|-|-|TRBV28
TGTGCCAGCAGCCCTCGCAGGGGTGGTTTCGGCTACACCTTC
CASSPRRGGFGYTF
>TRBJ1-3|-|-|TRBV29-1
TGCAGCGTTGGGAGAAGTGGAAACACCATATATTTT
CSVGRSGNTIYF
>TRBJ2-3|-|once|TRBV7-2
TGTGCCAGCAGCTTGGCGGAGGGAACTGCAACAGATACGCAGTATTTT
CASSLAEGTATDTQYF
>TRBJ1-5|-|-|TRBV3-1/TRBV3-2
TGTGCCAGCAGCCCTGTCGAGATTCCCTACAATCAGCCCCAGCATTTT
CASSPVEIPYNQPQHF